This TCR beta chain was observed in a study of T cell changes during pregnancy in multiple sclerosis. Generated by immunoSEQ multiplex PCR, the TCRdb table keeps only in-frame clones and is missing some. The data hold 22,000 or so clones, with roughly nine tenths observed a single time. The CDR3 runs 14 residues. Germline CDR1 is SGHTA and CDR2 is FQGTGA. V dropped 5 bases and J dropped 6; count of bases not matched to a gene: 7. This TCR was recovered from a female donor in good health, enrolled as a control in a pregnancy study. The chain joins TRBV7-3 to TRBJ2-1, with 7 bases matching TRBD2. The sample in question was CD4+ T cells from peripheral blood mononuclear cells, obtained after pregnancy. The CDR3 DNA reads TGTGCCAGCAGCCTTCTGGGGGGGTTCAATGAGCAGTTCTTC. It yields the protein CASSLLGGFNEQFF. Using reference TRBV7-3 and TRBJ2-1 for the parts outside the CDR3, the full variable domain is GAGVSQTPSNKVTEKGKYVELRCDPISGHTALYWYRQSLGQGPEFLIYFQGTGAADDSGLPNDRFFAVRPEGSVSTLKIQRTERGDSAVYLCASSLLGGFNEQFFGPGTRLTVL.